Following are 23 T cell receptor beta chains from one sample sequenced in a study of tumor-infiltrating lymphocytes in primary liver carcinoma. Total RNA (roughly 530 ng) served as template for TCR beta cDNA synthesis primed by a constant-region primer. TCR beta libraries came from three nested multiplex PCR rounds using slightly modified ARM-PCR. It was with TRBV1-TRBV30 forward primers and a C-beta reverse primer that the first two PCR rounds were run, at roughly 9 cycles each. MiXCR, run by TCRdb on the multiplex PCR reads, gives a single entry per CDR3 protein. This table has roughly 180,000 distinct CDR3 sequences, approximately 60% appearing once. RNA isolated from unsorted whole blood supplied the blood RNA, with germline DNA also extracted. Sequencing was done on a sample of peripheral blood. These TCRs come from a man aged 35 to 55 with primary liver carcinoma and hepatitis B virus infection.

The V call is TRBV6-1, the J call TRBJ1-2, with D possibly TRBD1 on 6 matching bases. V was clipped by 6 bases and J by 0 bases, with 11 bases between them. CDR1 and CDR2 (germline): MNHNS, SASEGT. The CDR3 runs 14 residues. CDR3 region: CASRQGPTNYGYTF. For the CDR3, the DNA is TGTGCCAGCAGACAGGGCCCTACTAACTATGGCTACACCTTC.

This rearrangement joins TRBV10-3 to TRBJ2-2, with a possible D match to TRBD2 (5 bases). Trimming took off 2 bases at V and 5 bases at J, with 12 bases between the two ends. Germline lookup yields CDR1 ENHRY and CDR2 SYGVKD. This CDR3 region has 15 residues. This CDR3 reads CAISERDGGTGELFF. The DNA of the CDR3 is TGTGCCATCAGTGAGCGTGACGGAGGTACCGGGGAGCTGTTTTTT.

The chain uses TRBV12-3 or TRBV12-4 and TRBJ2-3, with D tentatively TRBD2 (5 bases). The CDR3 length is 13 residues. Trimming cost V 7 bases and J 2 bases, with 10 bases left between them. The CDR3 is CASIDDYTDTQYF. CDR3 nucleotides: TGTGCCAGCATCGACGACTACACAGATACGCAGTATTTT.

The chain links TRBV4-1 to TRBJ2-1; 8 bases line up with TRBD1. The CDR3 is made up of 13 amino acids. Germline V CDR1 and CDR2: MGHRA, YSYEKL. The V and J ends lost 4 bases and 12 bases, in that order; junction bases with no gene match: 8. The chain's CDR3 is CASSRDRLLGQFF. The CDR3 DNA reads TGCGCCAGCAGCCGGGACAGGTTGTTGGGGCAGTTCTTC.

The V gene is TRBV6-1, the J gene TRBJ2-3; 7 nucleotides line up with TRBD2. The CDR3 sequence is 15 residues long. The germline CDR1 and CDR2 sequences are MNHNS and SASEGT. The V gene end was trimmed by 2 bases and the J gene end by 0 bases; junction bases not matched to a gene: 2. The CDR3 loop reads CASSELSGSTDTQYF. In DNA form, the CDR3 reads TGTGCCAGCAGTGAACTTAGCGGGAGCACAGATACGCAGTATTTT.

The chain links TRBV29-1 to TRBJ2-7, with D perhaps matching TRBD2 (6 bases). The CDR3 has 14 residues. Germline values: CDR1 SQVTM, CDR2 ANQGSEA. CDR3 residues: CIGRLAGSSYEQYF. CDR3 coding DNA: TGCATCGGCCGTCTGGCGGGAAGCTCCTACGAGCAGTACTTC.

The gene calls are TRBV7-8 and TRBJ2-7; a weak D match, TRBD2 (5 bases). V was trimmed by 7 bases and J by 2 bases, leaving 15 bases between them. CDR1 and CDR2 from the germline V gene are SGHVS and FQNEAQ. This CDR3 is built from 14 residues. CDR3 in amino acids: CASNFRTGTYEQYF. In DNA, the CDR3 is TGTGCCAGCAACTTTAGGACTGGGACCTACGAGCAGTACTTC.

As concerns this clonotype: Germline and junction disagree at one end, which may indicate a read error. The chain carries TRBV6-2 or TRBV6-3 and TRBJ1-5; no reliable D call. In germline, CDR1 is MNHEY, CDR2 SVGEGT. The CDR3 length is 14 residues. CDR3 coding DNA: TGTGCTAGCAGAGATAGATTGAACAATCAGCCCCAGCATTTT. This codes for CASRDRLNNQPQHF.

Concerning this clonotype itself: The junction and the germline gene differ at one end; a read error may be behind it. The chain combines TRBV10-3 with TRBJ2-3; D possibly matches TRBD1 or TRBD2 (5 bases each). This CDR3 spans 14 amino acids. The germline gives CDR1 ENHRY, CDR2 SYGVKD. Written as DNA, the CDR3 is TGTGCCATCAGTCCGGGGCAGGGAAAAGATACGCGGTATTTT. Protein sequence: CAISPGQGKDTRYF.

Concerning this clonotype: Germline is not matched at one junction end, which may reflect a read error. CDR3 region: CDSSLDRGRGKLFF. The CDR3 coding sequence is TGTGACAGCAGCTTAGACAGGGGACGCGGAAAACTGTTCTTT. The V call is TRBV11-2, the J call TRBJ1-4, with 8 bases aligning to TRBD1. Germline loops: CDR1 SGHAT, CDR2 FQNNGV. This CDR3 spans 14 amino acids.

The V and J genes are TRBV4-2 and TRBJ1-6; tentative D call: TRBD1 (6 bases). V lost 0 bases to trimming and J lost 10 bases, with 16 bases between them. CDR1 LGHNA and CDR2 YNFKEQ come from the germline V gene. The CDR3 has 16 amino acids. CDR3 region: CASSQDKGQGGSPLHF. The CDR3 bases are TGTGCCAGCAGCCAAGATAAGGGCCAAGGGGGATCACCCCTCCACTTT.

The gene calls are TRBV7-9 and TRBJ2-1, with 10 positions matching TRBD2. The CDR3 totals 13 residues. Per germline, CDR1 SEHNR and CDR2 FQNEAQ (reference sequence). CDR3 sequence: CVSGRSSYNEQFF. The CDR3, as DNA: TGTGTTAGCGGGAGGAGCTCCTACAATGAGCAGTTCTTC.

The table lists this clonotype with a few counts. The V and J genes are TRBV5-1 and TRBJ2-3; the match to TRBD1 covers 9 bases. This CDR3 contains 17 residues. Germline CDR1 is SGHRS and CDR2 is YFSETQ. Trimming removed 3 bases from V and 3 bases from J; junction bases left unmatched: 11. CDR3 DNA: TGCGCCAGCAGCTATGGGACAGGGAGAGGTAGGACAGATACGCAGTATTTT. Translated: CASSYGTGRGRTDTQYF.

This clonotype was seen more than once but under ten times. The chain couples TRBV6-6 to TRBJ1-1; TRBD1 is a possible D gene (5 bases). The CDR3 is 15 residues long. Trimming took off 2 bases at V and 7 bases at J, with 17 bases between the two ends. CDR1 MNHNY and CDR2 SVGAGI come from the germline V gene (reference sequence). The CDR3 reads CASSYNRALGREAFF. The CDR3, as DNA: TGTGCCAGCAGTTACAACAGAGCACTGGGGCGTGAAGCTTTCTTT.

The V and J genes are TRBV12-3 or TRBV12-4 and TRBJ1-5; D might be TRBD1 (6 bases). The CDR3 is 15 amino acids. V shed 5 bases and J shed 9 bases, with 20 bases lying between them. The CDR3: CASSLGRGRRGPQHF. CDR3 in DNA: TGTGCCAGCAGTCTCGGACGGGGGCGCAGGGGGCCCCAGCATTTT.

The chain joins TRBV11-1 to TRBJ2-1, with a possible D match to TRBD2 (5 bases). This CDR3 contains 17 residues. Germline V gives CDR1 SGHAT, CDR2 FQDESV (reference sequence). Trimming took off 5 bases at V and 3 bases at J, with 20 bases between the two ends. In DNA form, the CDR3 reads TGTGCCAGCAGCATACGGACTGGCGGGTGGGGCTACAATGAGCAGTTCTTC. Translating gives CASSIRTGGWGYNEQFF. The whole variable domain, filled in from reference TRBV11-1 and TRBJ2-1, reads EAEVAQSPRYKITEKSQAVAFWCDPISGHATLYWYRQILGQGPELLVQFQDESVVDDSQLPKDRFSAERLKGVDSTLKIQPAELGDSAMYLCASSIRTGGWGYNEQFFGPGTRLTVL.

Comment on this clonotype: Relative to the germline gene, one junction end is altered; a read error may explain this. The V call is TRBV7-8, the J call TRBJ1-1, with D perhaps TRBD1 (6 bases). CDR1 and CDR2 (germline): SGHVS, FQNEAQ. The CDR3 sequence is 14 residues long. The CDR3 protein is CASSIVTGNAEAFF. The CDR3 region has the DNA TGTGCCAGCAGCATAGTTACAGGGAACGCTGAAGCTTTCTTT. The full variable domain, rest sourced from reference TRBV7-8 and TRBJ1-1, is GAGVSQSPRYKVAKRGQDVALRCDPISGHVSLFWYQQALGQGPEFLTYFQNEAQLDKSGLPSDRFFAERPEGSVSTLKIQRTQQEDSAVYLCASSIVTGNAEAFFGQGTRLTVV.

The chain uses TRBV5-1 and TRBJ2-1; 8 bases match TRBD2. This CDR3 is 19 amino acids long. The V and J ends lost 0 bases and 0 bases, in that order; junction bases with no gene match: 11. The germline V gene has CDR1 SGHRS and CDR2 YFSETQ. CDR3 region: CASSLGMFSGTSSYNEQFF. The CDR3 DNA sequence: TGCGCCAGCAGCTTGGGAATGTTTAGCGGGACCAGCTCCTACAATGAGCAGTTCTTC.

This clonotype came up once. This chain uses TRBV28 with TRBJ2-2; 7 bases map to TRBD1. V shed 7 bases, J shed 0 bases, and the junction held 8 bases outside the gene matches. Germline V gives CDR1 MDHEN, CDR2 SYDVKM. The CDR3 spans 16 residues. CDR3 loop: CASTETGTANTGELFF. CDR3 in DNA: TGTGCCAGCACTGAGACAGGGACCGCGAACACCGGGGAGCTGTTTTTT. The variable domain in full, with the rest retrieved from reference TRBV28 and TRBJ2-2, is DVKVTQSSRYLVKRTGEKVFLECVQDMDHENMFWYRQDPGLGLRLIYFSYDVKMKEKGDIPEGYSVSREKKERFSLILESASTNQTSMYLCASTETGTANTGELFFGEGSRLTVL.

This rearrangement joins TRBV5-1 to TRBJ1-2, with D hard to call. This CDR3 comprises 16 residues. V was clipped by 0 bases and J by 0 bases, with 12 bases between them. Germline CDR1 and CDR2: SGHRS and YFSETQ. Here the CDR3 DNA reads TGCGCCAGCAGCTTGGCCCGTATAGCTACTAACTATGGCTACACCTTC. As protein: CASSLARIATNYGYTF. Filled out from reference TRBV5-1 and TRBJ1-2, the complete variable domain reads KAGVTQTPRYLIKTRGQQVTLSCSPISGHRSVSWYQQTPGQGLQFLFEYFSETQRNKGNFPGRFSGRQFSNSRSEMNVSTLELGDSALYLCASSLARIATNYGYTFGSGTRLTVV.

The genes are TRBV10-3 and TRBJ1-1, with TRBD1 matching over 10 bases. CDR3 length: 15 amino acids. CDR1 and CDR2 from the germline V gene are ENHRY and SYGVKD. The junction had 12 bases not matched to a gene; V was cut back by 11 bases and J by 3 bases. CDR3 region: CARPGGDRGDTEAFF. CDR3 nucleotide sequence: TGTGCCCGGCCCGGCGGGGACAGGGGCGACACTGAAGCTTTCTTT.

The CDR3 region is CSGAVPQETQYF. The CDR3 region has the DNA TGCAGCGGGGCGGTTCCTCAAGAGACCCAGTACTTC. The chain has TRBV29-1 and TRBJ2-5; D gene unclear. This CDR3 spans 12 amino acids. Germline V lookup: CDR1 SQVTM, CDR2 ANQGSEA. Trimming cost V 7 bases and J 2 bases, with 11 bases left between them.

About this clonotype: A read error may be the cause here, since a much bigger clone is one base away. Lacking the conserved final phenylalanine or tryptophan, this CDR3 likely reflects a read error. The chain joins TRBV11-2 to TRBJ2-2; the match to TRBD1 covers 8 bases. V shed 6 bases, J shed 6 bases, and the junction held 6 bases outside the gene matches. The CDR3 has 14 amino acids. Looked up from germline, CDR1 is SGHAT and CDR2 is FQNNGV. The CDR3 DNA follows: TGTGCCAGCAGGGAAGACAGGGGCGCCGGGGAGCTGTTTTCT. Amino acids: CASREDRGAGELFS.